These 32 T cell receptor beta chains share one sample of origin, sequenced in a study of blood T cell repertoires in COVID-19. The method was immunoSEQ multiplex PCR; TCRdb's version includes in-frame clones alone and lacks a portion of them. The table records about 400,000 clones, 85% to 90% of them present only once. The sequenced material came from PBMCs or T cells enriched from blood (not recorded which). These receptors all come from a woman between 25 and 40 years old who had recovered from COVID-19.

The rearrangement links TRBV6-2 or TRBV6-3 to TRBJ1-5; D is unresolved. This CDR3 has 21 residues. The germline gives CDR1 MNHEY, CDR2 SVGEGT. V was pared by 4 bases and J by 4 bases, with 32 bases between. The CDR3 DNA reads as TGTGCCAGCAGTTTCCACAACCCGAAACGGAGGTCGGCTTTAGCAAATCAGCCCCAGCATTTT. It codes for CASSFHNPKRRSALANQPQHF.

The chain joins TRBV19 to TRBJ1-5; the match to TRBD1 covers 8 bases. The ends lost 3 bases at V and 4 bases at J; junction bases unmatched: 8. Germline V gene sequence: CDR1 LNHDA, CDR2 SQIVND (reference sequence). The CDR3 contains 16 residues. CDR3 nucleotides: TGTGCCAGTAGTATGAGGCGGCAGGGGGCGAATCAGCCCCAGCATTTT. It yields the protein CASSMRRQGANQPQHF.

DNA of the CDR3: TGTGCCAGCTGGGGAAGTGCCGGGCGGGAGGGCCGGGGCTACGAGCAGTACTTC. The encoded protein is CASWGSAGREGRGYEQYF. J is TRBJ2-7 and V is TRBV28; 9 positions agree with TRBD2. V was clipped by 8 bases and J by 3 bases; unmatched bases: 20. CDR3 length: 18 amino acids. CDR1 is MDHEN, CDR2 SYDVKM, per germline.

Notes on this clone: This same CDR3 is encoded by further DNA sequences in the sample. V gene TRBV4-2 combines with J gene TRBJ1-1, with a weak D call TRBD1 (6 bases). CDR3 length equals 13 residues. V was trimmed by 8 bases and J by 1 base, leaving 11 bases between them. Germline-derived CDR1 and CDR2 are LGHNA and YNFKEQ. The CDR3 coding sequence is TGTGCCAGCGACGCGACAGGGAACACTGAAGCTTTCTTT. This encodes CASDATGNTEAFF.

On this clone: Other DNA sequences from this sample encode an identical CDR3 as well. In DNA, the CDR3 is TGCGCCAGCAGCCAAGCTGGCGGTTCCTACGAGCAGTACTTC. Translation gives CASSQAGGSYEQYF. This chain joins TRBV4-1 and TRBJ2-7; D is unclear. Trimming took off 1 base at V and 1 base at J, with 8 bases between the two ends. The CDR3 extends over 14 amino acids. CDR1 is MGHRA and CDR2 is YSYEKL in the germline V gene.

V is TRBV3-1 (or the pseudogene TRBV3-2) and J is TRBJ2-1; 7 bases line up with TRBD2. CDR1 is LGHDT and CDR2 is YNNKEL in the germline V gene (reference sequence). V trimming: 0 bases; J trimming: 5 bases; junction bases outside the gene matches: 4. The CDR3 has 15 residues. Here the CDR3 DNA reads TGTGCCAGCAGCCAAGATTGGCTAGCGGACAATGAGCAGTTCTTC. The encoded protein is CASSQDWLADNEQFF.

The chain recombines TRBV9 with TRBJ1-1; D not certain. CDR1 and CDR2 (germline): SGDLS, YYNGEE. CDR3 size: 14 residues. The germline V and J ends were trimmed by 0 bases and 5 bases, with 11 bases remaining between them. CDR3 loop: CASSVGISRTEAFF. The CDR3 DNA is TGTGCCAGCAGCGTAGGTATTTCTAGGACTGAAGCTTTCTTT.

The chain links TRBV29-1 to TRBJ1-5; 8 positions agree with TRBD1. Germline V gene lookup returns CDR1 SQVTM and CDR2 ANQGSEA. Unmatched junction bases numbered 4, after V lost 7 bases and J lost 2 bases. The CDR3 is 13 residues long. The CDR3 region has the DNA TGCAGCGCCGGACAGGGCGGCAATCAGCCCCAGCATTTT. This encodes CSAGQGGNQPQHF.

V and J are TRBV28 and TRBJ2-7; 8 bases align to TRBD1. The CDR3 runs 14 residues. The V and J ends lost 2 bases and 2 bases, in that order; junction bases with no gene match: 2. Germline CDR1 reads MDHEN; CDR2 reads SYDVKM. The CDR3 nucleotides are TGTGCCAGCAGTTTAGGACAGGGTCCCTACGAGCAGTACTTC. Its translation: CASSLGQGPYEQYF.

The CDR3 here is CASSPGTSGWSYNEQFF. The CDR3 DNA reads as TGTGCCAGCAGCCCCGGGACTAGCGGGTGGTCCTACAATGAGCAGTTCTTC. J is TRBJ2-1 and V is TRBV7-6; 12 nucleotides match TRBD2. CDR1 is SGHVS, CDR2 FNYEAQ, per germline. V shed 5 bases, J shed 1 base, and the junction held 6 bases outside the gene matches. The CDR3 is 17 residues long.

The chain uses TRBV11-2 and TRBJ2-2, with D possibly TRBD2 on 6 matching bases. This CDR3 is built from 15 residues. Trimming shortened V by 5 bases and J by 5 bases, and 15 bases separated the two germline ends. Germline CDR1 and CDR2: SGHAT and FQNNGV. CDR3 sequence (DNA): TGTGCCAGCAGCCAGAGTAGCGGATTAACCGGGGAGCTGTTTTTT. This encodes CASSQSSGLTGELFF.

This chain joins TRBV19 and TRBJ1-6; the D gene is possibly TRBD1 (6 bases). The CDR3 is 14 residues long. Germline lookup yields CDR1 LNHDA and CDR2 SQIVND (reference sequence). Deletions cut 8 bases from V and 5 bases from J, with 13 bases between. CDR3 in amino acids: CASSNGQNNSPLHF. The CDR3 bases are TGTGCCAGTTCAAACGGACAGAATAATTCACCCCTCCACTTT.

This sequence joins TRBV29-1 and TRBJ2-1; D not certain. V lost 4 bases, J lost 0 bases, and 10 bases lay in between. Germline CDR1 reads SQVTM; CDR2 reads ANQGSEA. The CDR3 has 14 residues. The CDR3 loop reads CSVVGESSYNEQFF. Written as DNA, the CDR3 is TGCAGCGTTGTAGGAGAGAGCTCCTACAATGAGCAGTTCTTC.

This sequence joins TRBV5-6 and TRBJ2-5; D is unresolved. Looked up from germline, CDR1 is SGHDT and CDR2 is YYEEEE. The CDR3 totals 13 residues. V was pared by 1 base and J by 3 bases, with 7 bases between. CDR3 residues: CASSLFLKETQYF. Written as DNA, the CDR3 is TGTGCCAGCAGCTTGTTCCTTAAAGAGACCCAGTACTTC.

The chain combines TRBV7-2 with TRBJ2-3, with 7 bases aligning to TRBD2. Trimming at V came to 5 bases and at J to 10 bases, leaving 18 bases not matched to a gene. Looked up from germline, CDR1 is SGHTA and CDR2 is FQGNSA. The CDR3 has 16 amino acids. CDR3 sequence: CASSLATGGRFRAQYF. CDR3 DNA: TGTGCCAGCAGCCTTGCGACGGGGGGACGGTTTAGGGCGCAGTATTTT.

This chain's CDR3 is CASRPGTSDTGELFF. DNA of the CDR3: TGTGCCAGCAGGCCCGGGACTAGTGACACCGGGGAGCTGTTTTTT. The chain joins TRBV6-5 to TRBJ2-2; 8 bases line up with TRBD2. The CDR3 has 15 residues. J was trimmed by 3 bases and V by 6 bases; bases with no gene match: 6. The germline V gene has CDR1 MNHEY and CDR2 SVGAGI.

The J gene is TRBJ2-6, the V gene TRBV7-3; maybe TRBD1 (6 bases). This CDR3 is 15 amino acids long. Deletions cut 8 bases from V and 4 bases from J, with 15 bases between. Germline V gives CDR1 SGHTA, CDR2 FQGTGA. CDR3 protein: CASAFSGTGANVLTF. The DNA of the CDR3 is TGTGCCAGCGCTTTCTCAGGGACAGGGGCCAACGTCCTGACTTTC.

V gene TRBV5-1 combines with J gene TRBJ2-3; the match to TRBD2 covers 12 bases. CDR3 length equals 18 residues. The ends lost 3 bases at V and 0 bases at J; junction bases unmatched: 8. Germline assignment: CDR1 SGHRS and CDR2 YFSETQ. Here the CDR3 reads CASSYRTSGDSSTDTQYF. CDR3 nucleotides: TGCGCCAGCAGCTATCGGACTAGCGGGGACTCTAGCACAGATACGCAGTATTTT.

The V call is TRBV29-1, the J call TRBJ1-1; 8 bases agree with TRBD1. Germline CDR1 SQVTM, CDR2 ANQGSEA. V lost 0 bases to trimming and J lost 6 bases; unmatched junction nucleotides: 9. This CDR3 has 15 amino acids. CDR3 bases: TGCAGCGTTGAAGAAGTAGACAGGGGAAAGGCTGAAGCTTTCTTT. As protein: CSVEEVDRGKAEAFF.

The chain uses TRBV18 and TRBJ1-1; D not certain. The ends were cut back, 3 bases at V and 9 bases at J, with 11 bases in the middle. The CDR3 runs to 12 residues. Germline-derived CDR1 and CDR2 are KGHSH and LQKENI. CDR3 DNA sequence: TGTGCCAGCTCACCTTTAATTACACAAGCTTTCTTT. Translating gives CASSPLITQAFF.

The chain joins TRBV7-3 to TRBJ2-3; TRBD2 matches 12 bases. Trimming removed 2 bases from V and 4 bases from J; junction bases left unmatched: 1. This CDR3 spans 15 amino acids. CDR1 is SGHTA and CDR2 is FQGTGA in the germline V gene. The CDR3 bases are TGTGCCAGCAGCTTATCTAGCGGGAGGGCAGATACGCAGTATTTT. Encoded protein: CASSLSSGRADTQYF.

V is TRBV16 and J is TRBJ1-1, with 7 bases fitting TRBD1. CDR3 length equals 19 residues. With 2 bases clipped from V and 2 bases from J, the junction kept 17 bases outside the gene matches. Per germline, CDR1 KGHSY and CDR2 FQNENV. CDR3 protein: CASSQGTSRGKRSNTEAFF. As DNA, the CDR3 is TGTGCCAGCAGCCAAGGGACATCCAGGGGGAAACGGAGCAACACTGAAGCTTTCTTT.

For the CDR3, the DNA is TGTGCCAGCAGCTTAGCGGGGCAGCTTAAGCCGGAAGCTTTCTTT. This sequence encodes CASSLAGQLKPEAFF. The chain has TRBV7-2 and TRBJ1-1, with a possible D match to TRBD1 (5 bases). The CDR3 covers 15 residues. V lost 0 bases, J lost 8 bases, and 16 bases lay in between. Looked up from germline, CDR1 is SGHTA and CDR2 is FQGNSA. Full variable domain (remainder filled in from reference TRBV7-2 and TRBJ1-1): GAGVSQSPSNKVTEKGKDVELRCDPISGHTALYWYRQSLGQGLEFLIYFQGNSAPDKSGLPSDRFSAERTGGSVSTLTIQRTQQEDSAVYLCASSLAGQLKPEAFFGQGTRLTVV.

CDR3 in amino acids: CATSDIGQGGTGELFF. The CDR3 coding sequence is TGTGCCACCAGTGACATCGGACAGGGAGGCACCGGGGAGCTGTTTTTT. This chain uses TRBV24-1 with TRBJ2-2; 8 nucleotides align to TRBD1. The germline V gene has CDR1 KGHDR and CDR2 SFDVKD. V was clipped by 4 bases and J by 4 bases; unmatched bases: 7. The CDR3 spans 16 residues.

The rearrangement uses TRBV24-1 and TRBJ2-2; 12 bases align to TRBD2. The CDR3 spans 21 residues. Trimming removed 3 bases from V and 0 bases from J; junction bases left unmatched: 13. Germline V gene sequence: CDR1 KGHDR, CDR2 SFDVKD. As DNA, the CDR3 is TGTGCCACCAGTGATCGGAGATTCGGACTAGCGGGGAATGCGAACACCGGGGAGCTGTTTTTT. Amino acid sequence: CATSDRRFGLAGNANTGELFF.

The V call is TRBV27, the J call TRBJ2-6; TRBD1 matches at 7 bases. Trimming cost V 10 bases and J 0 bases; bases outside gene matches: 9. Germline lookup yields CDR1 MNHEY and CDR2 SMNVEV (reference sequence). The CDR3 sequence is 16 residues long. The CDR3 coding sequence is TGTGCCAACTCGACAGGGACCAGCTCTGGGGCCAACGTCCTGACTTTC. Protein product: CANSTGTSSGANVLTF.

The CDR3 coding sequence is TGTGCCAGCAGCTTAGACAGGCGGAATGAGCAGTTCTTC. It is translated as CASSLDRRNEQFF. This rearrangement joins TRBV7-2 to TRBJ2-1, with a tentative D call TRBD1 (5 bases). This CDR3 contains 13 residues. Germline CDR1 reads SGHTA; CDR2 reads FQGNSA. V dropped 1 base and J dropped 7 bases, with 8 bases sitting between them.

V gene TRBV4-1 combines with J gene TRBJ1-5; 7 nucleotides align to TRBD1. This CDR3 contains 14 residues. J lost 7 bases, V lost 2 bases, and 5 bases had no gene match. The germline CDR1 and CDR2 sequences are MGHRA and YSYEKL. Written as DNA, the CDR3 is TGCGCCAGCAGCCAACAGGGGGGTGGGCAGCCCCAGCATTTT. Residues: CASSQQGGGQPQHF.

The V gene is TRBV5-4, the J gene TRBJ2-2, with 8 bases lining up with TRBD1. From germline, CDR1 is SGHNT and CDR2 YYREEE (reference sequence). With V trimmed by 3 bases and J by 5 bases, 6 bases remained unmatched. The CDR3 has 15 amino acids. This chain's CDR3 is CASSSDRGRTGELFF. CDR3 DNA: TGTGCCAGCAGCTCCGACAGGGGACGGACCGGGGAGCTGTTTTTT.

V is TRBV7-6 and J is TRBJ2-7; the D is unclear. The germline V gene encodes CDR1 SGHVS and CDR2 FNYEAQ. The CDR3 length is 15 residues. V was clipped by 4 bases and J by 1 base, with 14 bases between them. The DNA for the CDR3 is TGTGCCAGCAGCTCGCTGGCTGTCAGGTCCTACGAGCAGTACTTC. It is translated as CASSSLAVRSYEQYF. The full variable domain, its missing parts supplied by reference TRBV7-6 and TRBJ2-7, is GAGVSQSPRYKVTKRGQDVALRCDPISGHVSLYWYRQALGQGPEFLTYFNYEAQQDKSGLPNDRFSAERPEGSISTLTIQRTEQRDSAMYRCASSSLAVRSYEQYFGPGTRLTVT.

The V and J genes are TRBV28 and TRBJ2-5; D unclear. Trimming stripped 3 bases from V and 5 bases from J, with 10 bases between. Per the germline V gene, CDR1 is MDHEN and CDR2 is SYDVKM. This CDR3 is 13 amino acids long. In DNA form, the CDR3 reads TGTGCCAGCAGTTTCGGAGTCCCGGAGACCCAGTACTTC. This codes for CASSFGVPETQYF.

The chain uses TRBV7-6 and TRBJ2-2; TRBD2 is a possible D gene (6 bases). Deletions cut 6 bases from V and 4 bases from J, with 15 bases between. Germline values: CDR1 SGHVS, CDR2 FNYEAQ. This CDR3 spans 15 amino acids. As DNA, the CDR3 is TGTGCCAGCAGGCGGAGCGGGTCCCTCACCGGGGAGCTGTTTTTT. Residues: CASRRSGSLTGELFF.